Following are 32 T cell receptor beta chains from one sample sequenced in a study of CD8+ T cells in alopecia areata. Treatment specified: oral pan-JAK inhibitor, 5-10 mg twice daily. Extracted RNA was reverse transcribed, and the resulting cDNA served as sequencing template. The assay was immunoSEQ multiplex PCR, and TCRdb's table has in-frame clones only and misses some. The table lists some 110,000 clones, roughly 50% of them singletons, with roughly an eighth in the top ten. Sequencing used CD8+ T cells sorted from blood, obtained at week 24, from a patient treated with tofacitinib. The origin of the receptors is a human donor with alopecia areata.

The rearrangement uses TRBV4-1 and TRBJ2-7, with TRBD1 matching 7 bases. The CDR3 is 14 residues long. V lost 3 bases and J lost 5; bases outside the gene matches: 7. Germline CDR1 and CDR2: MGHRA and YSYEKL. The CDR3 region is CASSHYTGEHEQYF. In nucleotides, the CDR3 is TGCGCCAGCAGCCACTATACAGGGGAGCACGAGCAGTACTTC.

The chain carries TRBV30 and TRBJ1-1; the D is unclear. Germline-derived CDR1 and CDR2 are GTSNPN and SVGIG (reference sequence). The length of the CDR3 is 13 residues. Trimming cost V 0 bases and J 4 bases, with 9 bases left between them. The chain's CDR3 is CAWSVGRFTEAFF. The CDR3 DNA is TGTGCCTGGAGTGTAGGCAGGTTCACTGAAGCTTTCTTT.

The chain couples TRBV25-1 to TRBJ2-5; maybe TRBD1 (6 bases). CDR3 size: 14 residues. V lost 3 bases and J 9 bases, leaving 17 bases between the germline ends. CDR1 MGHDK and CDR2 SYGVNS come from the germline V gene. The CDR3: CASSDSGTYDSQYF. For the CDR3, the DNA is TGTGCCAGCAGTGACTCGGGGACATACGACTCCCAGTACTTC.

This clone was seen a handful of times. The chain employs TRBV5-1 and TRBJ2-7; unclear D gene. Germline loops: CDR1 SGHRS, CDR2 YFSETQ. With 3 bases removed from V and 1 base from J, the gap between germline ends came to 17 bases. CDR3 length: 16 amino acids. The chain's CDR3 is CASSSLGFTESYEQYF. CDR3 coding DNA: TGCGCCAGCAGCTCGCTTGGATTCACAGAGTCCTACGAGCAGTACTTC.

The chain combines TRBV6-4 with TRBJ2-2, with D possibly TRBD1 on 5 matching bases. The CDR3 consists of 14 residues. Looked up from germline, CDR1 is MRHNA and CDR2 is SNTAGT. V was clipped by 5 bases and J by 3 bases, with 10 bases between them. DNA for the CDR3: TGTGCCAGCAGTTCTGGGGCGGACACCGGGGAGCTGTTTTTT. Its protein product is CASSSGADTGELFF.

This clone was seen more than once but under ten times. The CDR3 nucleotides are TGCAGCGTTGGGTCAGGGGAGGATTCACCCCTCCACTTT. Its protein is CSVGSGEDSPLHF. The chain has TRBV29-1 and TRBJ1-6; D may be TRBD1 (6 bases). Germline V gives CDR1 SQVTM, CDR2 ANQGSEA. This CDR3 has 13 residues. V was clipped by 4 bases and J by 8 bases, with 12 bases between them.

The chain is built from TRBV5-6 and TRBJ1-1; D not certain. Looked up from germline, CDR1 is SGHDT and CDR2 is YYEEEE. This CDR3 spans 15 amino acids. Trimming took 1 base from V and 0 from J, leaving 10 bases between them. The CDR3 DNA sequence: TGTGCCAGCAGCTTGAACCCGGGGTTGAACACTGAAGCTTTCTTT. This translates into CASSLNPGLNTEAFF. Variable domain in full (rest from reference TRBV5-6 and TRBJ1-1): DAGVTQSPTHLIKTRGQQVTLRCSPKSGHDTVSWYQQALGQGPQFIFQYYEEEERQRGNFPDRFSGHQFPNYSSELNVNALLLGDSALYLCASSLNPGLNTEAFFGQGTRLTVV.

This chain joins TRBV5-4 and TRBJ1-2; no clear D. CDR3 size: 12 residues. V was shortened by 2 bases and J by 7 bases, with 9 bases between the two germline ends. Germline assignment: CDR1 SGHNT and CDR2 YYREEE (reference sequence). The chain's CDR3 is CASSFDRSGYTF. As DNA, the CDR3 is TGTGCCAGCAGCTTTGACCGAAGTGGCTACACCTTC.

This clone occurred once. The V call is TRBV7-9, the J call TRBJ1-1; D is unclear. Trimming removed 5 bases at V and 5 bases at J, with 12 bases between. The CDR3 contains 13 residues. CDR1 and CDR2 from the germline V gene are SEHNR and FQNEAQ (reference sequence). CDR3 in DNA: TGTGCCAGCAGCCCGGATATCGGTACTGAAGCTTTCTTT. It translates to CASSPDIGTEAFF.

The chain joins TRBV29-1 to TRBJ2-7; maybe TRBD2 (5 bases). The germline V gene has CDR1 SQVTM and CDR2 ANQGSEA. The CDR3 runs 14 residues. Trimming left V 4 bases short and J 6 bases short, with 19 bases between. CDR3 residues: CSVAQVIPAGEQYF. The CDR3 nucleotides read TGCAGCGTTGCGCAGGTCATTCCTGCGGGCGAGCAGTACTTC.

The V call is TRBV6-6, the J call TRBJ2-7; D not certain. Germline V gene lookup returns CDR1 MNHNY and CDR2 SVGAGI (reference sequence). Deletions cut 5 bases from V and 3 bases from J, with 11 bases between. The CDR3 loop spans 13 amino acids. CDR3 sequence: CASSDDGLYEQYF. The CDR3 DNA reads TGTGCCAGCAGTGACGACGGCCTCTACGAGCAGTACTTC.

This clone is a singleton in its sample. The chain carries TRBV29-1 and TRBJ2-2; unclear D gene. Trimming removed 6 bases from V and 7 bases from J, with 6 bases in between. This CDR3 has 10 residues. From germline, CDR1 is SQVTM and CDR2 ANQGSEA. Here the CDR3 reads CSVLIGELFF. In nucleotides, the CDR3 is TGCAGCGTACTAATCGGGGAGCTGTTTTTT.

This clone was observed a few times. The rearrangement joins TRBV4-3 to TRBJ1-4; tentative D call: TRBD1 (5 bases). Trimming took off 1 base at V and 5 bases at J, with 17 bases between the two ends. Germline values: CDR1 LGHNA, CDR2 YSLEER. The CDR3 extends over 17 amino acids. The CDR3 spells CASSQGIMTEDNEKLFF. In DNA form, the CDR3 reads TGCGCCAGCAGCCAAGGGATCATGACAGAAGACAATGAAAAACTGTTTTTT.

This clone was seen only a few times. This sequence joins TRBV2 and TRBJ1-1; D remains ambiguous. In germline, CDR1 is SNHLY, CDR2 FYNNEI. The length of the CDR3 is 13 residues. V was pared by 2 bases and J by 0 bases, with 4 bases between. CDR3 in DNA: TGTGCCAGCAGTGAAACAGTGAACACTGAAGCTTTCTTT. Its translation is CASSETVNTEAFF.

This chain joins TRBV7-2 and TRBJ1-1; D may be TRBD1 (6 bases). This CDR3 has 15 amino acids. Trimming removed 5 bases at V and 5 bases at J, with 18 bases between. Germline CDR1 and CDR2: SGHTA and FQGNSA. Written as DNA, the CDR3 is TGTGCCAGCAGCATTGGGACATACAGGCGGACTGAAGCTTTCTTT. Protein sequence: CASSIGTYRRTEAFF.

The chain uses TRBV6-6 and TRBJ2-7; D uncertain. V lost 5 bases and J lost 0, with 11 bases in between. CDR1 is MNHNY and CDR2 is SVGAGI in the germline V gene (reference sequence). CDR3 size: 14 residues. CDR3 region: CASSHLQSSYEQYF. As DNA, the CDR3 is TGTGCCAGCAGTCACCTACAGAGCTCCTACGAGCAGTACTTC.

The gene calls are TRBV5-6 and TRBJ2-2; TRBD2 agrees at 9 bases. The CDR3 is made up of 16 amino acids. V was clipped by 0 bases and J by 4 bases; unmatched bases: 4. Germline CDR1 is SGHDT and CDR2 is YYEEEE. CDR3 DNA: TGTGCCAGCAGCTTGGCACTAGCGGGCCTCACCGGGGAGCTGTTTTTT. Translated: CASSLALAGLTGELFF.

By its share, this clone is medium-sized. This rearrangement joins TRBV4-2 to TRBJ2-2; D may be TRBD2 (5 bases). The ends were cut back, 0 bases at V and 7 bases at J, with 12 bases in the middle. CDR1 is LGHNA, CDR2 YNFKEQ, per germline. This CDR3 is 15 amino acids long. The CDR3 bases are TGTGCCAGCAGCCAAGAGTTAGCGAATAGCGGGGAGCTGTTTTTT. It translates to CASSQELANSGELFF.

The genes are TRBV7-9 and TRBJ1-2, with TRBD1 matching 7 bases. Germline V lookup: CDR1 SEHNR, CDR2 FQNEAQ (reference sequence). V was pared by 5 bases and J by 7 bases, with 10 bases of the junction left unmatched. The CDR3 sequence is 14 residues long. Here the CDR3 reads CASSIGEGARGYTF. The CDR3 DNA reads TGTGCCAGCAGCATCGGAGAGGGGGCTCGTGGCTACACCTTC.

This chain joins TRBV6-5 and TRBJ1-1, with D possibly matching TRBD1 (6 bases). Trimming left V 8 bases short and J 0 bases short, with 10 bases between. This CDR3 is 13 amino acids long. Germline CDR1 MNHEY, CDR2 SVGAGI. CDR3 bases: TGTGCCAGCTATGGGGGCATGAACACTGAAGCTTTCTTT. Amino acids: CASYGGMNTEAFF.

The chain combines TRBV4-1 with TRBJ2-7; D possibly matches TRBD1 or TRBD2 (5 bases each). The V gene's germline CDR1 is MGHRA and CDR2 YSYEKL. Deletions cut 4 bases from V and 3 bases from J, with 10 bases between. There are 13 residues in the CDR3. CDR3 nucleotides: TGCGCCAGCAGCCCTTTGAGGGGCTACGAGCAGTACTTC. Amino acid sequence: CASSPLRGYEQYF.

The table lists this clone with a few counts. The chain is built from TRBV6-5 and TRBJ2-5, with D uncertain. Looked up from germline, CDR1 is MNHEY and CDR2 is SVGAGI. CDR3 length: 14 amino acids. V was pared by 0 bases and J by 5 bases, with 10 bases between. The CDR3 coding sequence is TGTGCCAGCAGTTACTCGTTGTCGCTGGAGACCCAGTACTTC. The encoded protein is CASSYSLSLETQYF.

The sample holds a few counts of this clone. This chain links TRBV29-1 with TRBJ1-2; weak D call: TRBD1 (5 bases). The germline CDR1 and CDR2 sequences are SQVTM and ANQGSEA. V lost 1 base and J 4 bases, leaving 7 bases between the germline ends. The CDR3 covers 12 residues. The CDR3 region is CSVEVGLYGYTF. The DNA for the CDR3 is TGCAGCGTTGAAGTGGGACTCTATGGCTACACCTTC.

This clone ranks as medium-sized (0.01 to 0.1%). The CDR3 nucleotides read TGTGCCAGCTCACCATTGTTCAGGGTGGGTCGGACTGAAGCTTTCTTT. Its protein product is CASSPLFRVGRTEAFF. The rearrangement links TRBV18 to TRBJ1-1; D may be TRBD1 (5 bases). V lost 2 bases and J lost 5, with 18 bases in between. CDR1 KGHSH and CDR2 LQKENI come from the germline V gene. There are 16 residues in the CDR3.

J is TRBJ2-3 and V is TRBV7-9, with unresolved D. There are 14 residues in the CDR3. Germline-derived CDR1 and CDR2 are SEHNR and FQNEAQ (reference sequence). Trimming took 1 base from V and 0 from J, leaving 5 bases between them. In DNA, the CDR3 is TGTGCCAGCAGCTTAGTAATGAGCACAGATACGCAGTATTTT. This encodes CASSLVMSTDTQYF.

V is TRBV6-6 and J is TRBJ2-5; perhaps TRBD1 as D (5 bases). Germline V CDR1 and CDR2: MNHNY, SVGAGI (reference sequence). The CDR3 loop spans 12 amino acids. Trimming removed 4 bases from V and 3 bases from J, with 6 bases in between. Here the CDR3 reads CASSSQEETQYF. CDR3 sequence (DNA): TGTGCCAGCAGTTCACAGGAAGAGACCCAGTACTTC.

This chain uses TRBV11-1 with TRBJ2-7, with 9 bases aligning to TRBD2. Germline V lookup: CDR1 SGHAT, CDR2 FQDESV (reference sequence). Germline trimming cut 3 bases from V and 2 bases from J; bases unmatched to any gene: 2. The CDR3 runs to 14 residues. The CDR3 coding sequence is TGTGCCAGCAGCTTTAGCGGGGGAGCCTACGAGCAGTACTTC. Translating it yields CASSFSGGAYEQYF. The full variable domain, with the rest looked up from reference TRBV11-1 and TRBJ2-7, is EAEVAQSPRYKITEKSQAVAFWCDPISGHATLYWYRQILGQGPELLVQFQDESVVDDSQLPKDRFSAERLKGVDSTLKIQPAELGDSAMYLCASSFSGGAYEQYFGPGTRLTVT.

The CDR3 DNA reads TGTGCCAGCTGGGGGTGGCAGCTGAATCCTAATGAAAAACTGTTTTTT. Translation: CASWGWQLNPNEKLFF. This chain connects TRBV2 to TRBJ1-4; tentative D call: TRBD1 (5 bases). The germline V and J ends were trimmed by 8 bases and 3 bases, with 19 bases remaining between them. Looked up from germline, CDR1 is SNHLY and CDR2 is FYNNEI. CDR3 length: 16 residues.

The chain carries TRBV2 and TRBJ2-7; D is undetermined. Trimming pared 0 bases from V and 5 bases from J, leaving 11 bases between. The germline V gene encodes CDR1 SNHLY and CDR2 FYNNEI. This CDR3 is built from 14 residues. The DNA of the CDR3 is TGTGCCAGCAGTGAAGCAGGGTTTGGCCACGAGCAGTACTTC. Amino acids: CASSEAGFGHEQYF.

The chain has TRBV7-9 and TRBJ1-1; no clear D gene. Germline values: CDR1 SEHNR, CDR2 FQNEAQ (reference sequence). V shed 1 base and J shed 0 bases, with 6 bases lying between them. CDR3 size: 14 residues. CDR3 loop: CASSLDRVNTEAFF. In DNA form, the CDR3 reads TGTGCCAGCAGCTTAGACAGAGTGAACACTGAAGCTTTCTTT.

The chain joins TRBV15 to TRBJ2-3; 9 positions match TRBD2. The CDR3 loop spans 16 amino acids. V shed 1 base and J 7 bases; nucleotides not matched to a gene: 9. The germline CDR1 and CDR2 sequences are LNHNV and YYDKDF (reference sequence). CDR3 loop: CATSRVAGGMVNTQYF. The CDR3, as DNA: TGTGCCACCAGCAGAGTGGCGGGGGGGATGGTGAATACGCAGTATTTT.

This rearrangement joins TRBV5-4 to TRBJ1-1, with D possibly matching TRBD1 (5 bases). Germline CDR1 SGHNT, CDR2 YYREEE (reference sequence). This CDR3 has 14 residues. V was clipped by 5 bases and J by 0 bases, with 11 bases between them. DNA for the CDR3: TGTGCCAGCAGGGCGACGGGGCTGAACACTGAAGCTTTCTTT. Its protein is CASRATGLNTEAFF.